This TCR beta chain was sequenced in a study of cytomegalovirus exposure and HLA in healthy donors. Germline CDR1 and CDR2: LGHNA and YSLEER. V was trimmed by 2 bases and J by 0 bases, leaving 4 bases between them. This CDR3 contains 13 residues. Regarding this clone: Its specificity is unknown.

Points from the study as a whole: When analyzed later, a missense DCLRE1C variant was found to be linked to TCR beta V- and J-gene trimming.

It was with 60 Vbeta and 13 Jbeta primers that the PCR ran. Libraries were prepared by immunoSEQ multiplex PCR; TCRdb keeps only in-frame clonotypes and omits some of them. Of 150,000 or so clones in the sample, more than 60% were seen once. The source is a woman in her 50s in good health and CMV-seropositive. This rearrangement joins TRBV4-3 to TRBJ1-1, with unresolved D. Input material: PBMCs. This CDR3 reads CASSQRLNTEAFF. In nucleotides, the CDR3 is TGCGCCAGCAGCCAACGGTTGAACACTGAAGCTTTCTTT.